One and the same sample provided the 13 T cell receptor beta chains below, sequenced in a study of CDR3 diversity in severe acne. TCRdb analysed the PCR reads with MiXCR anew, one entry per CDR3 protein. The sample lists fewer than 90,000 distinct CDR3 sequences; over 40% were seen once. Sequenced input: blood. These receptors were obtained from a male donor in good health, without acne.

Remarks on this clonotype: Relative to the germline gene, one junction end is altered; a read error may explain this. The chain recombines TRBV7-9 with TRBJ2-7, with TRBD2 as a possible D gene (5 bases). The CDR3 has 14 amino acids. The germline V gene encodes CDR1 SEHNR and CDR2 FQNEAQ (reference sequence). CDR3 loop: CANSLGVAAGEQYF. The CDR3 bases are TGTGCCAACAGCCTCGGCGTCGCCGCGGGCGAGCAGTACTTC.

In this sample, this clonotype turned up a few times. This chain connects TRBV2 to TRBJ2-7; TRBD1 might be the D (5 bases). Per germline, CDR1 SNHLY and CDR2 FYNNEI. V lost 2 bases, J lost 1 base, and 9 bases lay in between. The CDR3 spans 14 residues. As DNA, the CDR3 is TGTGCCAGCAGTGAACCCAGGGCTTCCTACGAGCAGTACTTC. Its translation is CASSEPRASYEQYF.

The sample holds a few counts of this clonotype. The rearrangement joins TRBV20-1 to TRBJ2-7; 9 bases agree with TRBD2. The CDR3 runs 14 residues. In germline, CDR1 is DFQATT, CDR2 SNEGSKA (reference sequence). The trim removed 2 bases at V and 2 bases at J, leaving 4 bases unmatched. This CDR3 is CSARRGRAPYEQYF. CDR3 DNA: TGCAGTGCTAGACGCGGGAGGGCGCCCTACGAGCAGTACTTC.

The chain links TRBV5-1 to TRBJ2-3; 12 nucleotides agree with TRBD2. Germline CDR1 reads SGHRS; CDR2 reads YFSETQ. This CDR3 is 17 amino acids long. V gave up 4 bases and J gave up 4 bases; unmatched junction bases: 10. CDR3 loop: CASSPLAGGPSSDTQYF. The DNA for the CDR3 is TGCGCCAGCAGCCCTCTAGCGGGGGGGCCTAGCTCAGATACGCAGTATTTT. The full variable domain, its missing parts supplied by reference TRBV5-1 and TRBJ2-3, is KAGVTQTPRYLIKTRGQQVTLSCSPISGHRSVSWYQQTPGQGLQFLFEYFSETQRNKGNFPGRFSGRQFSNSRSEMNVSTLELGDSALYLCASSPLAGGPSSDTQYFGPGTRLTVL.

The chain couples TRBV7-9 to TRBJ2-1, with 9 bases matching TRBD2. The germline V gene has CDR1 SEHNR and CDR2 FQNEAQ (reference sequence). V was clipped by 5 bases and J by 9 bases; unmatched bases: 5. The CDR3 has 13 amino acids. The CDR3 DNA is TGTGCCAGCAGCCCAAGCGGGAGGACTGAGCAGTTCTTC. It is translated as CASSPSGRTEQFF.

V usage is TRBV25-1 and J usage is TRBJ1-1; TRBD1 might be the D (5 bases). Germline V CDR1 and CDR2: MGHDK, SYGVNS. Trimming took 0 bases from V and 1 from J, leaving 9 bases between them. The CDR3 has 15 residues. CDR3 protein: CASSEYSGTNTEAFF. The CDR3 DNA is TGTGCCAGCAGTGAATATTCAGGGACGAACACTGAAGCTTTCTTT.

The V gene is TRBV5-1, the J gene TRBJ2-5, with 16 bases aligning to TRBD2. Per the germline V gene, CDR1 is SGHRS and CDR2 is YFSETQ. The CDR3 extends over 17 amino acids. With 4 bases clipped from V and 5 bases from J, the junction kept 8 bases outside the gene matches. CDR3: CASSTGTSGGAGETQYF. As DNA, the CDR3 is TGCGCCAGCAGCACAGGGACTAGCGGGGGGGCTGGGGAGACCCAGTACTTC.

In DNA form, the CDR3 reads TGTGCCAGCTCAACCCCCGGGCCCACCTACGAGCAGTACTTC. Residues: CASSTPGPTYEQYF. The chain couples TRBV11-1 to TRBJ2-7; D is uncertain. CDR3 length equals 14 residues. Per the germline V gene, CDR1 is SGHAT and CDR2 is FQDESV (reference sequence). Trimming shortened V by 8 bases and J by 2 bases, and 16 bases separated the two germline ends.

The chain joins TRBV5-1 to TRBJ2-2, with unresolved D. Germline lookup yields CDR1 SGHRS and CDR2 YFSETQ. The CDR3 length is 10 residues. DNA for the CDR3: TGCGCTCCGAGGTTGAGGGAGCTGTTTTTT. Its protein product is CAPRLRELFF.

V is TRBV20-1 and J is TRBJ1-4, with 7 bases lining up with TRBD1. Germline V lookup: CDR1 DFQATT, CDR2 SNEGSKA (reference sequence). The trim removed 5 bases at V and 5 bases at J, leaving 8 bases unmatched. CDR3 length: 14 amino acids. The CDR3 loop is CSAPTRGYNEKLFF. The CDR3 nucleotides read TGCAGTGCTCCCACCAGGGGGTACAATGAAAAACTGTTTTTT.

By share, this clonotype ranks as medium-sized. The V gene is TRBV10-2, the J gene TRBJ2-5, with 8 bases matching TRBD2. From germline, CDR1 is WSHSY and CDR2 SAAADI. CDR3 length equals 18 residues. V shed 6 bases, J shed 5 bases, and the junction held 20 bases outside the gene matches. The DNA of the CDR3 is TGCGCCAGCAGAGTGTCCGTCCCCAGCGGGGGCTCCGGCGAGACCCAGTACTTC. It codes for CASRVSVPSGGSGETQYF.

The J gene is TRBJ2-5, the V gene TRBV2; no reliable D call. Germline V gene sequence: CDR1 SNHLY, CDR2 FYNNEI. The CDR3 is 11 amino acids. Between the trimmed V and J ends, which lost 6 bases and 5 bases, there was a span of 7 bases. The CDR3 protein is CASRAGETQYF. The CDR3 DNA is TGTGCCAGCAGGGCCGGGGAGACCCAGTACTTC. Full variable domain (outside the CDR3, taken from reference TRBV2 and TRBJ2-5): EPEVTQTPSHQVTQMGQEVILRCVPISNHLYFYWYRQILGQKVEFLVSFYNNEISEKSEIFDDQFSVERPDGSNFTLKIRSTKLEDSAMYFCASRAGETQYFGPGTRLLVL.

The chain is built from TRBV5-4 and TRBJ2-3; the D gene is possibly TRBD1 (6 bases). V lost 1 base and J lost 11, with 17 bases in between. Germline V gene lookup returns CDR1 SGHNT and CDR2 YYREEE (reference sequence). The CDR3 consists of 14 residues. The CDR3 bases are TGTGCCAGCAGCTTGAGGGGGTTCGACAATGAGCAGTATTTT. Translating gives CASSLRGFDNEQYF.